The 7 T cell receptor beta chains below come from one sample, sequenced in a study of OX40 agonist ivuxolimab in advanced cancers. Clones were read by immunoSEQ multiplex PCR, and TCRdb kept only the in-frame ones, dropping some. The sample has tens of thousands of clones, around 83% seen once. Specimen: CD4+ or CD8+ T cells sorted from blood, collected in a trial of the OX40 agonist ivuxolimab. The origin of the receptors is an adult with an advanced solid tumor such as melanoma, head and neck, liver or kidney cancer.

Note on this clone: This specimen includes other DNA sequences encoding the same CDR3. The chain joins TRBV30 to TRBJ2-5; the D gene is possibly TRBD2 (5 bases). This CDR3 has 12 residues. Germline lookup yields CDR1 GTSNPN and CDR2 SVGIG (reference sequence). The V gene lost 3 bases and the J gene lost 5 bases, with 10 bases spanning the gap. CDR3 sequence reads: CAWSVRRETQYF. DNA of the CDR3: TGTGCCTGGAGCGTTAGGAGGGAGACCCAGTACTTC. Full variable domain (outside the CDR3, taken from reference TRBV30 and TRBJ2-5): SQTIHQWPATLVQPVGSPLSLECTVEGTSNPNLYWYRQAAGRGLQLLFYSVGIGQISSEVPQNLSASRPQDRQFILSSKKLLLSDSGFYLCAWSVRRETQYFGPGTRLLVL.

V is TRBV18 and J is TRBJ2-3, with 8 bases aligning to TRBD2. This CDR3 is 15 amino acids long. Trimming took 0 bases from V and 2 from J; bases not matched to a gene: 1. The germline gives CDR1 KGHSH, CDR2 LQKENI. CDR3: CASSPPGLDTDTQYF. The CDR3 DNA reads as TGTGCCAGCTCACCACCGGGACTAGACACAGATACGCAGTATTTT.

This chain uses TRBV14 with TRBJ2-7, with 7 bases identical to TRBD2. V shed 0 bases and J 4 bases; nucleotides not matched to a gene: 15. The CDR3 is made up of 18 amino acids. Germline V gene sequence: CDR1 SGHDN, CDR2 FVKESK. The CDR3 here is CASSQEGGGTTRMYEQYF. The CDR3 DNA reads TGTGCCAGCAGCCAAGAGGGGGGGGGAACCACCAGGATGTACGAGCAGTACTTC.

The V gene is TRBV5-4, the J gene TRBJ1-1, with TRBD1 as a possible D gene (5 bases). Germline CDR1 is SGHNT and CDR2 is YYREEE (reference sequence). The V end was cut by 4 bases, the J end by 4 bases, with 17 bases between. The CDR3 sequence is 15 residues long. This CDR3 is CASSALSGGATEAFF. CDR3 DNA sequence: TGTGCCAGCAGCGCGCTGTCCGGGGGTGCCACTGAAGCTTTCTTT.

The V and J genes are TRBV27 and TRBJ1-3, with 7 bases fitting TRBD1. The V and J ends lost 5 bases and 0 bases, in that order; junction bases with no gene match: 7. Germline loops: CDR1 MNHEY, CDR2 SMNVEV (reference sequence). The CDR3 spans 16 residues. The CDR3 region has the DNA TGTGCCAGCAGTCCGCTGACAGGGAGCTCTGGAAACACCATATATTTT. It is translated as CASSPLTGSSGNTIYF.

The gene calls are TRBV5-4 and TRBJ2-1; D is perhaps TRBD1 or TRBD2 (6 bases each). Trimming left V 0 bases short and J 5 bases short, with 12 bases between. Germline V gives CDR1 SGHNT, CDR2 YYREEE (reference sequence). The CDR3 has 15 residues. CDR3 loop: CASSLEGGGHNEQFF. The DNA for the CDR3 is TGTGCCAGCAGCTTGGAAGGTGGGGGGCACAATGAGCAGTTCTTC.

This CDR3 reads CASSLGQGRGYTF. CDR3 nucleotides: TGTGCCAGCAGCTTAGGACAGGGACGAGGCTACACCTTC. V gene TRBV7-2 combines with J gene TRBJ1-2; 7 positions agree with TRBD1. CDR1 and CDR2 (germline): SGHTA, FQGNSA. The J segment lost 8 bases and the V segment lost 1 base, leaving 4 bases of the junction unmatched. The CDR3 has 13 amino acids.